This TCR beta chain was sequenced during a study of beta chain features in type 1 diabetes. The overall study: When patients were set against healthy donors, age, gender and cell yields were similar. Notes on the study in general: Moderate yet significant TCRB CDR3 shortening was seen in Type 1 diabetes patients in all four CD4+ subsets. The question left open here concerned HLA type influencing TCRB rearrangement.

Comment on this clone: Its antigen is still unknown.

Expressed TCRB transcripts were sequenced, since all the RNA that had been isolated was reverse transcribed. TCRdb's table, derived via immunoSEQ multiplex PCR, lists solely in-frame clones and lacks some. The sample yields under 200,000 clones, roughly 8% seen once. The germline V gene has CDR1 SNHLY and CDR2 FYNNEI. This CDR3 comprises 13 residues. With 6 bases clipped from V and 14 bases from J, the junction kept 7 bases outside the gene matches. V usage is TRBV2 and J usage is TRBJ2-3, with TRBD2 matching over 14 bases. The clonotype was recovered from a woman under 30 with type 1 diabetes. Sequenced sample: central memory CD4+ T cells from blood. DNA of the CDR3: TGTGCCAGCAGGGGGACTAGCGGGGGCAAGCTGTATTTT. Translation: CASRGTSGGKLYF.